This is a list of T cell receptor beta chains from one sample in a study of blood T cell repertoires in COVID-19. The repertoire was sequenced with immunoSEQ multiplex PCR; TCRdb's copy has only in-frame clones and lacks some. The repertoire holds roughly 280,000 clones, with about 88% as singletons. The source material was peripheral blood. The receptors shown here come from a man between 18 and 29 years old with active or convalescent COVID-19. CDR3s include the opening cysteine and the closing phenylalanine or tryptophan. Fields, in order: CDR3 length, V gene, D gene, clone size, J gene, CDR3 protein, CDR3 DNA. The D gene is left open where the match is weak. Size is stated for part of the rows, as once, few or many counts, or as a class when the clone is expanded.

length: 14
V: TRBV30
D: .
size: few
J: TRBJ2-2
CDR3: CAWKGQRDTGELFF
DNA: TGTGCCTGGAAGGGACAGCGGGACACCGGGGAGCTGTTTTTT

length: 14
V: TRBV28
D: TRBD1
size: .
J: TRBJ1-1
CDR3: CASSHPGQVLEAFF
DNA: TGTGCCAGCAGCCACCCCGGACAGGTTCTTGAAGCTTTCTTT

length: 14
V: TRBV28
D: .
size: .
J: TRBJ2-7
CDR3: CASTRTGTIYEQYF
DNA: TGTGCCAGCACGCGGACAGGGACTATTTACGAGCAGTACTTC

length: 13
V: TRBV5-6
D: .
size: .
J: TRBJ2-7
CDR3: CASSFGTDYEQYF
DNA: TGTGCCAGCAGCTTCGGGACTGACTACGAGCAGTACTTC

length: 12
V: TRBV12-3/TRBV12-4
D: .
size: .
J: TRBJ2-7
CDR3: CASSETSFEQYF
DNA: TGTGCCAGCAGTGAGACTAGTTTCGAGCAGTACTTC

length: 13
V: TRBV5-4
D: .
size: .
J: TRBJ2-5
CDR3: CASSKQAPETQYF
DNA: TGTGCCAGCAGCAAACAGGCGCCAGAGACCCAGTACTTC

length: 15
V: TRBV4-1
D: .
size: .
J: TRBJ1-6
CDR3: CASSLPRDRNSPLHF
DNA: TGCGCCAGCAGCCTCCCTCGAGACAGGAATTCACCCCTCCACTTT

length: 18
V: TRBV5-4
D: TRBD2
size: .
J: TRBJ2-7
CDR3: CASSLAWGSGRDSYEQYF
DNA: TGTGCCAGCAGCTTGGCCTGGGGTAGCGGGAGGGACTCCTACGAGCAGTACTTC

length: 15
V: TRBV9
D: .
size: .
J: TRBJ2-5
CDR3: CASSVSGRVQETQYF
DNA: TGTGCCAGCAGCGTATCGGGTCGGGTCCAAGAGACCCAGTACTTC

length: 12
V: TRBV28
D: .
size: .
J: TRBJ2-5
CDR3: CASRLSGETQYF
DNA: TGTGCCAGCCGCCTCAGCGGGGAGACCCAGTACTTC

length: 16
V: TRBV12-5
D: TRBD1
size: .
J: TRBJ2-2
CDR3: CASGETGFGNTGELFF
DNA: TGTGCTAGTGGCGAGACAGGGTTCGGGAACACCGGGGAGCTGTTTTTT